This is a list of T cell receptor beta chains from one sample in a study of T-cell memory formation after mild COVID-19. TCRdb passed the 5' RACE reads through MiXCR, listing each CDR3 protein once. The sample holds a few hundred thousand distinct CDR3 sequences, more than 20% seen once. Material: PBMCs or a T cell subset sorted from them (not recorded which). The receptor source for this set is a man aged 18 to 29 who had mild COVID-19 (a few samples of this study predate the infection). Cell type and time point are not known. Each CDR3 is given with its conserved first and last residue. The D gene is left open where the match is weak. Clone size is not always given. Where it is, it says once, few, many or a class for expanded clones.

CDR3 protein	CDR3 DNA	clone size	D gene	V gene	J gene
CASSTGQLYGYTF	TGTGCCAGCAGCACTGGACAGCTCTATGGCTACACCTTC	many	NA	TRBV12-3/TRBV12-4	TRBJ1-2
CASSSYTGTGGNQPQHF	TGTGCCAGCAGCTCGTACACCGGGACAGGGGGCAATCAGCCCCAGCATTTT	NA	TRBD1	TRBV7-9	TRBJ1-5
CASSAPGQGGDTQYF	TGTGCCAGCAGTGCCCCGGGACAGGGGGGAGATACGCAGTATTTT	NA	TRBD1	TRBV28	TRBJ2-3
CASSLDRGLAGNTGELFF	TGTGCCAGCAGCCTCGACCGAGGACTAGCGGGGAACACCGGGGAGCTGTTTTTT	few	TRBD2	TRBV7-2	TRBJ2-2
CASRQPQAQSPLYGYTF	TGTGCCAGCAGGCAACCCCAGGCACAGTCCCCCCTATATGGCTACACCTTC	NA	NA	TRBV12-3/TRBV12-4	TRBJ1-2
CASSAREGGETQYF	TGTGCCAGCAGCGCGAGGGAGGGAGGAGAGACCCAGTACTTC	NA	TRBD2	TRBV9	TRBJ2-5
CASSPRPFETQYF	TGTGCCAGCAGCCCCAGGCCTTTCGAGACCCAGTACTTC	few	NA	TRBV7-6	TRBJ2-5
CASNQLPSGVNEQFF	TGCGCCAGCAACCAACTTCCTAGCGGGGTCAATGAGCAGTTCTTC	NA	TRBD2	TRBV4-3	TRBJ2-1
CASIPLGETQYF	TGTGCCAGCATACCACTTGGGGAGACCCAGTACTTC	many	NA	TRBV7-9	TRBJ2-5
CASSSNLGLAEETQYF	TGTGCTAGCAGCTCGAACCTTGGGCTAGCGGAAGAGACCCAGTACTTC	NA	TRBD2	TRBV7-7	TRBJ2-5
CASSSTGGLNEQFF	TGTGCCAGCAGCTCCACGGGGGGCCTCAATGAGCAGTTCTTC	NA	NA	TRBV11-2	TRBJ2-1
CASSQGHLAGELFF	TGTGCCAGCAGCCAAGGGCACTTGGCTGGGGAGCTGTTTTTT	few	NA	TRBV4-2	TRBJ2-2
CASSVQGGGSEQFF	TGTGCCAGCAGCGTCCAGGGGGGGGGCAGTGAGCAGTTCTTC	NA	NA	TRBV12-3/TRBV12-4	TRBJ2-1
CASSFRTVNTEAFF	TGTGCCAGCAGCTTCCGGACAGTGAACACTGAAGCTTTCTTT	few	NA	TRBV21-1	TRBJ1-1
CASRERPSTDTQYF	TGCGCCAGCAGGGAACGTCCTAGCACAGATACGCAGTATTTT	many	NA	TRBV5-1	TRBJ2-3
CSAATTIGTKTQYF	TGCAGTGCCGCGACTACCATTGGGACGAAGACCCAGTACTTC	few	NA	TRBV20-1	TRBJ2-5
CASSPEGQGDTEAFF	TGTGCCAGCAGCCCGGAGGGACAGGGTGACACTGAAGCTTTCTTT	NA	TRBD1	TRBV5-5	TRBJ1-1
CASSLARQTGNQPQHF	TGTGCCAGCAGCTTAGCCCGCCAGACGGGCAATCAGCCCCAGCATTTT	NA	NA	TRBV7-9	TRBJ1-5
CASSDPGQGIYNEQFF	TGTGCCAGCAGCGATCCGGGACAGGGTATCTACAATGAGCAGTTCTTC	NA	TRBD1	TRBV9	TRBJ2-1
CASSPMGLAGRYNEQFF	TGCGCCAGCAGCCCTATGGGACTAGCGGGGAGATACAATGAGCAGTTCTTC	many	TRBD2	TRBV4-1	TRBJ2-1
CASSDWWLSETEAFF	TGTGCCAGCAGTGATTGGTGGTTGTCAGAGACTGAAGCTTTCTTT	few	NA	TRBV6-1	TRBJ1-1
CATSGPYATGGSSYNSPLHF	TGTGCCACCAGTGGCCCCTATGCCACAGGGGGGAGCTCCTATAATTCACCCCTCCACTTT	NA	TRBD1	TRBV24-1	TRBJ1-6
CASSPSRRGILVNTEAFF	TGTGCCAGCAGTCCATCCCGTCGGGGGATTTTAGTGAACACTGAAGCTTTCTTT	few	NA	TRBV12-3/TRBV12-4	TRBJ1-1
CASSTSRGGGYGYTF	TGTGCCAGCAGCACAAGTCGAGGGGGGGGGTATGGCTACACCTTC	NA	NA	TRBV7-8	TRBJ1-2
CASRRIEDQPQHF	TGTGCCAGTAGAAGGATAGAGGATCAGCCCCAGCATTTT	few	NA	TRBV19	TRBJ1-5
CASSPPGGRSDTQYF	TGTGCCAGCAGTCCGCCGGGGGGGCGCAGTGATACGCAGTATTTT	NA	TRBD2	TRBV12-3/TRBV12-4	TRBJ2-3
CASSTGQVAGYTF	TGTGCCAGCTCTACCGGACAGGTTGCAGGCTACACCTTC	NA	TRBD1	TRBV6-5	TRBJ1-2
CASSERDNYGYTF	TGTGCCAGCAGTGAAAGGGACAACTATGGCTACACCTTC	NA	NA	TRBV6-1	TRBJ1-2
CASGYAKNIQYF	TGTGCCAGCGGGTACGCCAAAAACATTCAGTACTTC	NA	NA	TRBV2	TRBJ2-4
CASSRTGGEQYF	TGCGCCAGCAGCCGAACAGGGGGTGAGCAGTACTTC	many	TRBD1	TRBV4-1	TRBJ2-7
CASTQTGLSEQYF	TGTGCCAGCACTCAGACAGGCCTCTCCGAGCAGTACTTC	NA	NA	TRBV6-5	TRBJ2-7
CASSFYGTGGSPLHF	TGTGCCAGCAGCTTTTATGGGACGGGAGGTTCACCCCTCCACTTT	NA	NA	TRBV7-2	TRBJ1-6
CASSQEPPSPLHF	TGTGCCAGCAGCCAAGAGCCTCCTTCACCCCTCCACTTT	few	NA	TRBV4-2	TRBJ1-6
CASRPSAGGNGYTF	TGTGCCAGCAGACCTTCAGCAGGGGGAAATGGCTACACCTTC	NA	TRBD1	TRBV6-2/TRBV6-3	TRBJ1-2